This T cell receptor beta chain came from a study of post-analysis software for immune sequencing data. This clonotype has a count of ten or more. cDNA libraries of TCR beta carried unique molecular identifiers. TCRdb processed the PCR reads anew with MiXCR; each CDR3 protein has one entry. The sample consists of fewer than 850,000 distinct CDR3 sequences, 25% to 30% of them appearing once. Material: blood. The clonotype was recovered from a girl aged 5 to 17 with multiple sclerosis.

The chain's CDR3 is CASSYSMDEQFF. The CDR3 nucleotides are TGTGCCAGCAGTTACTCGATGGACGAGCAGTTCTTC. The genes are TRBV6-5 and TRBJ2-1, with D unresolved. The CDR3 is made up of 12 amino acids. The germline gives CDR1 MNHEY, CDR2 SVGAGI. Trimming removed 0 bases at V and 10 bases at J, with 7 bases between.